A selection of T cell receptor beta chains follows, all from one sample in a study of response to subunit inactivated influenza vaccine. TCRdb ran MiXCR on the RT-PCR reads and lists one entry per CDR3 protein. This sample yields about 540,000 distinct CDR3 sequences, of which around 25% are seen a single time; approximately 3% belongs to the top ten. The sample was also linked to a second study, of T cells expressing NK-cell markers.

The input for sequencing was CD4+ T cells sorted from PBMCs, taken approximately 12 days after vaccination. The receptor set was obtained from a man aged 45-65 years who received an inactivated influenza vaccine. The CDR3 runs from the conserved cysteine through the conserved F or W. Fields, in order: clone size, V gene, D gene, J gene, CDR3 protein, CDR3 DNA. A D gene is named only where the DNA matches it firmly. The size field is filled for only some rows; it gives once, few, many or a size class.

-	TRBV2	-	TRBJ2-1	CASSVGQYNEQFF	TGTGCCAGCAGTGTAGGACAATACAATGAGCAGTTCTTC
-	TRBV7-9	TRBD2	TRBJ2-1	CASSLEGLAGFNEQFF	TGTGCCAGCAGCTTAGAGGGACTAGCGGGCTTCAATGAGCAGTTCTTC
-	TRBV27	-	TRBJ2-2	CASRREGTYSGHRPTGELFF	TGTGCCAGCAGAAGAGAGGGAACTTATAGCGGACACAGACCTACCGGGGAGCTGTTTTTT
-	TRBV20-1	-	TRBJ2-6	CSASARWGVRSSGANVLTF	TGCAGTGCTAGCGCCCGGTGGGGGGTCCGAAGCTCTGGGGCCAACGTCCTGACTTTC
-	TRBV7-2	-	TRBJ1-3	CASSLALGGRNTIYF	TGTGCCAGCAGCTTAGCTCTCGGCGGACGAAACACCATATATTTT
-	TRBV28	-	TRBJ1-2	CASSFGLNYGYTF	TGTGCCAGCAGTTTCGGTCTGAACTATGGCTACACCTTC
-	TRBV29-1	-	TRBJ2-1	CSVVGGNEQFF	TGCAGCGTGGTCGGGGGCAATGAGCAGTTCTTC
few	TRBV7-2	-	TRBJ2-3	CASSLDPRDTQYF	TGTGCCAGCAGCTTAGACCCCCGGGATACGCAGTATTTT
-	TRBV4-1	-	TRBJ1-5	CASSPAPGQNQPQHF	TGCGCCAGCAGCCCAGCCCCCGGACAGAATCAGCCCCAGCATTTT
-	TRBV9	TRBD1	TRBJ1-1	CASSARDRTVNTEAFF	TGTGCCAGCAGCGCCCGGGACAGAACGGTGAACACTGAAGCTTTCTTT
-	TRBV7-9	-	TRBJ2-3	CASSSGLSTDTQYF	TGTGCCAGCAGCTCGGGACTTAGCACAGATACGCAGTATTTT
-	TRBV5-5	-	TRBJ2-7	CASRSLTASYEQYF	TGTGCCAGCAGATCTCTCACGGCCTCCTACGAGCAGTACTTC
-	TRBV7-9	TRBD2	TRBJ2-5	CASSAGRGGAMIETQYF	TGTGCCAGCAGCGCCGGACGGGGGGGCGCGATGATCGAGACCCAGTACTTC
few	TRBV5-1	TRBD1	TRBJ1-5	CASSSPGTGHQPQHF	TGCGCCAGCAGCTCTCCAGGGACAGGGCATCAGCCCCAGCATTTT
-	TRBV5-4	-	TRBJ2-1	CASSLVGRSYNEQFF	TGTGCCAGCAGCTTGGTAGGACGATCCTACAATGAGCAGTTCTTC
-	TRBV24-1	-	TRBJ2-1	CATSGHSAYNEQFF	TGTGCCACCAGTGGGCACTCGGCGTACAATGAGCAGTTCTTC
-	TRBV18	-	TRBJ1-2	CASSPPAAGVNYGYTF	TGTGCCAGCTCACCACCGGCGGCAGGAGTGAACTATGGCTACACCTTC
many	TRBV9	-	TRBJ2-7	CASSLLGDEQYF	TGTGCCAGCAGCCTGCTAGGGGACGAGCAGTACTTC
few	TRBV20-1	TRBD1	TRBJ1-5	CSAQQGEGQPQHF	TGCAGTGCACAACAGGGGGAGGGTCAGCCCCAGCATTTT
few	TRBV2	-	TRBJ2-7	CAIRREGNDYEQYF	TGTGCCATAAGACGGGAAGGGAACGACTACGAGCAGTACTTC
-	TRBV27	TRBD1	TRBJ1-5	CASSPRQGIGNQPQHF	TGTGCCAGCAGCCCTCGACAGGGTATTGGCAATCAGCCCCAGCATTTT
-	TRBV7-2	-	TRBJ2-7	CASSFDLSGGYEQYF	TGTGCCAGCAGCTTCGATCTTAGTGGGGGATACGAGCAGTACTTC
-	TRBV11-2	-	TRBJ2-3	CASSPRTASTDTQYF	TGTGCCAGCAGCCCCAGGACGGCTAGCACAGATACGCAGTATTTT
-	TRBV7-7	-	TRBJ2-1	CASSLEVRASWNEQFF	TGTGCTAGCAGCTTAGAGGTTCGGGCCTCTTGGAATGAGCAGTTCTTC
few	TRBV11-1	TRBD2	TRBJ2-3	CASSPYPGRAGADTQYF	TGTGCCAGCAGCCCCTATCCCGGGAGGGCTGGCGCAGATACGCAGTATTTT
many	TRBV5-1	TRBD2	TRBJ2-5	CASGLAGFQETQYF	TGCGCCAGCGGACTAGCGGGATTCCAAGAGACCCAGTACTTC
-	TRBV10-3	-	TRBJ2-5	CAIKDSHEETQYF	TGTGCCATCAAGGATAGTCACGAAGAGACCCAGTACTTC
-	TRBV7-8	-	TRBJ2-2	CAIIRPGNTGELFF	TGTGCCATAATCCGACCAGGGAACACCGGGGAGCTGTTTTTT
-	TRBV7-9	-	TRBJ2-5	CASSLAGRSETQYF	TGTGCCAGCAGCTTAGCGGGAAGGTCGGAGACCCAGTACTTC
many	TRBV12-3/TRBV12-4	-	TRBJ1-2	CASSLFSGDGYTF	TGTGCCAGCAGTTTATTTTCAGGGGATGGCTACACCTTC
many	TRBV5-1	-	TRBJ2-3	CASSLPPPPTDTQYF	TGCGCCAGCAGCTTACCCCCCCCGCCCACAGATACGCAGTATTTT
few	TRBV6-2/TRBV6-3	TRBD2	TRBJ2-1	CASSWTSGAYNEQFF	TGTGCCAGCAGTTGGACTAGCGGGGCCTACAATGAGCAGTTCTTC